Sequencing of this T cell receptor (beta chain) was carried out in a study of shared clonotypes between healthy human individuals. Genomic DNA from each subset was divided evenly over several immunoSEQ plates. Sequencing used immunoSEQ multiplex PCR; TCRdb keeps in-frame clones, though not all of them. The data contain about 2 million clones, around 96% of them seen just once; the ten biggest clones take up around 1.1%. Study-level results: Few donors limited the genetic and exposure-history diversity represented. Large sequencing depth failed to make sorted-subset sequencing complete, rarefaction showed.

Worth noting for this clone: Its antigen is still unknown.

Terminally differentiated effector memory CD45RA+ cells were excluded by CCR7 positive selection of CD45RO-negative cells. Donors comprised healthy HIV-negative adults lacking recent acute infections or vaccinations. The source is a man between 18 and 35 years old in good health. The source material was naive CD8+ T cells sorted from blood.

This CDR3 reads CASSSLRGTGELFF. CDR3 DNA: TGTGCCAGCAGTTCTCTCAGGGGCACCGGGGAGCTGTTTTTT. The chain recombines TRBV27 with TRBJ2-2, with D maybe TRBD1 (6 bases). There are 14 residues in the CDR3. Trimming removed 4 bases from V and 4 bases from J, with 10 bases in between. Germline CDR1 MNHEY, CDR2 SMNVEV (reference sequence).